Following are 29 T cell receptor beta chains from one sample sequenced in a study of cytomegalovirus exposure and HLA in healthy donors. PCR involved 60 Vbeta and 13 Jbeta primers. Sequencing was performed with immunoSEQ multiplex PCR; in TCRdb, only in-frame clones are kept and a portion is missing. This sample carries over 150,000 clones, about three quarters of them seen once, and the ten largest clones take 2.8%. Sequenced: PBMCs. These receptors came from a woman in her twenties or thirties in good health and CMV-seronegative.

This clone was counted a few times. The chain couples TRBV5-1 to TRBJ1-2; 9 nucleotides agree with TRBD1. V lost 0 bases and J lost 4; bases outside the gene matches: 7. Germline loops: CDR1 SGHRS, CDR2 YFSETQ. The CDR3 length is 16 residues. The CDR3 DNA reads TGCGCCAGCAGCTTGGGGGGCACAGGGGGCAGCTATGGCTACACCTTC. It is translated as CASSLGGTGGSYGYTF. Variable domain in full (rest from reference TRBV5-1 and TRBJ1-2): KAGVTQTPRYLIKTRGQQVTLSCSPISGHRSVSWYQQTPGQGLQFLFEYFSETQRNKGNFPGRFSGRQFSNSRSEMNVSTLELGDSALYLCASSLGGTGGSYGYTFGSGTRLTVV.

This rearrangement joins TRBV28 to TRBJ1-2; D is perhaps TRBD1 (5 bases). Trimming left V 3 bases short and J 5 bases short, with 16 bases between. The germline V gene has CDR1 MDHEN and CDR2 SYDVKM. CDR3 length: 15 amino acids. CDR3 sequence reads: CASSFFLTGAYGYTF. The CDR3 coding sequence is TGTGCCAGCAGTTTTTTTCTTACAGGAGCGTATGGCTACACCTTC.

Only a few counts were recorded for this clone. A read error may produce the germline difference seen at one junction end. CDR3 nucleotides: TGTTCCAGCAGCTTAGATGACGGGGGGGTAGAGACCCAGTACTTC. This encodes CSSSLDDGGVETQYF. The chain employs TRBV7-9 and TRBJ2-5; 8 nucleotides align to TRBD2. Germline CDR1 reads SEHNR; CDR2 reads FQNEAQ (reference sequence). The CDR3 sequence is 15 residues long.

The chain links TRBV5-4 to TRBJ1-4; 10 positions match TRBD1. This CDR3 is built from 15 residues. The germline gives CDR1 SGHNT, CDR2 YYREEE (reference sequence). V was pared by 3 bases and J by 7 bases, with 6 bases of the junction left unmatched. CDR3 in DNA: TGTGCCAGCAGCTCACGGACAGGGGGGTCTGAAAAACTGTTTTTT. Its translation is CASSSRTGGSEKLFF.

The rearrangement joins TRBV7-9 to TRBJ1-1; 7 bases align to TRBD1. V shed 5 bases, J shed 3 bases, and the junction held 6 bases outside the gene matches. This CDR3 is built from 14 residues. Germline loops: CDR1 SEHNR, CDR2 FQNEAQ (reference sequence). The CDR3 loop is CASSRQGMDTEAFF. CDR3 sequence (DNA): TGTGCCAGCAGCAGACAGGGTATGGACACTGAAGCTTTCTTT.

This chain joins TRBV6-1 and TRBJ1-1; the match to TRBD1 covers 8 bases. CDR1 and CDR2 from the germline V gene are MNHNS and SASEGT. CDR3 size: 20 residues. Trimming at V came to 2 bases and at J to 4 bases, leaving 21 bases not matched to a gene. The CDR3 nucleotides are TGTGCCAGCAGTGAATGGGCAGGGGGCTTATCCCCTGGACCTTTCACTGAAGCTTTCTTT. It yields the protein CASSEWAGGLSPGPFTEAFF.

V usage is TRBV29-1 and J usage is TRBJ1-2, with D uncertain. The CDR3 runs 11 residues. Germline CDR1 is SQVTM and CDR2 is ANQGSEA. The ends were cut back, 5 bases at V and 5 bases at J, with 9 bases in the middle. The CDR3 region has the DNA TGCAGCGTTACGGGGTCATATGGCTACACCTTC. It translates to CSVTGSYGYTF.

This chain joins TRBV15 and TRBJ2-6; possibly TRBD1 for D (5 bases). V lost 3 bases and J 2 bases, leaving 17 bases between the germline ends. This CDR3 is 18 amino acids long. Germline V gene data show CDR1 as LNHNV and CDR2 as YYDKDF (reference sequence). CDR3: CATSSSFVGATGANVLTF. The CDR3 nucleotides read TGTGCCACCAGCAGCTCCTTTGTAGGGGCGACTGGGGCCAACGTCCTGACTTTC.

This clone appeared once. CDR3 residues: CASSFHPGGFDNEQFF. CDR3 DNA: TGTGCCAGCAGCTTCCACCCGGGGGGCTTCGACAATGAGCAGTTCTTC. The rearrangement links TRBV7-3 to TRBJ2-1; D might be TRBD2 (7 bases). CDR1 and CDR2 from the germline V gene are SGHTA and FQGTGA. Trimming left V 3 bases short and J 5 bases short, with 17 bases between. The CDR3 loop spans 16 amino acids.

In its sample, this clone was seen a few times. The V gene is TRBV4-2, the J gene TRBJ2-7; 7 bases are shared with TRBD1. With V trimmed by 2 bases and J by 2 bases, 6 bases remained unmatched. The CDR3 is 15 amino acids. Germline CDR1 LGHNA, CDR2 YNFKEQ. The CDR3 spells CASSQRGGHAYEQYF. The CDR3 nucleotides read TGTGCCAGCAGCCAAAGAGGGGGCCATGCCTACGAGCAGTACTTC.

The chain recombines TRBV6-1 with TRBJ2-3; TRBD1 might be the D (5 bases). The V and J ends lost 4 bases and 0 bases respectively, with 20 bases between them. Germline lookup yields CDR1 MNHNS and CDR2 SASEGT. This CDR3 spans 18 amino acids. CDR3 sequence: CASSGQLGISSSTDTQYF. Here the CDR3 DNA reads TGTGCCAGCAGTGGACAGTTGGGTATTTCATCGAGCACAGATACGCAGTATTTT.

This chain connects TRBV7-6 to TRBJ2-5; TRBD2 agrees at 13 bases. CDR3 size: 19 residues. Trimming at V came to 0 bases and at J to 4 bases, leaving 11 bases not matched to a gene. Germline assignment: CDR1 SGHVS and CDR2 FNYEAQ. CDR3 sequence: CASSLAPLTSGRAGETQYF. DNA of the CDR3: TGTGCCAGCAGCTTAGCACCCCTTACTAGCGGGAGGGCAGGAGAGACCCAGTACTTC.

The rearrangement joins TRBV28 to TRBJ2-3, with TRBD2 matching 7 bases. Germline V gene sequence: CDR1 MDHEN, CDR2 SYDVKM. J lost 1 base, V lost 2 bases, and 6 bases had no gene match. The CDR3 covers 16 residues. The CDR3 bases are TGTGCCAGCAGTTTACGGCCGGCGGGAGGCACAGATACGCAGTATTTT. Translation gives CASSLRPAGGTDTQYF.

This clone was observed a few times. The chain couples TRBV7-2 to TRBJ1-4; a possible D gene is TRBD1 (6 bases). Between the trimmed V and J ends, which lost 5 bases and 7 bases, there was a span of 14 bases. The CDR3 sequence is 14 residues long. Germline CDR1 is SGHTA and CDR2 is FQGNSA. The CDR3 spells CASSTGQRGEKLFF. Written as DNA, the CDR3 is TGTGCCAGCAGCACCGGACAGCGAGGTGAAAAACTGTTTTTT.

The chain uses TRBV7-9 and TRBJ2-1; D is unclear. V gave up 5 bases and J gave up 10 bases, with 18 bases separating them. Germline-derived CDR1 and CDR2 are SEHNR and FQNEAQ (reference sequence). This CDR3 has 14 amino acids. For the CDR3, the DNA is TGTGCCAGCAGCCCCATCCGATTGGGCTCAGAGCAGTTCTTC. Translating it yields CASSPIRLGSEQFF. Complete variable domain (other parts from reference TRBV7-9 and TRBJ2-1): DTGVSQNPRHKITKRGQNVTFRCDPISEHNRLYWYRQTLGQGPEFLTYFQNEAQLEKSRLLSDRFSAERPKGSFSTLEIQRTEQGDSAMYLCASSPIRLGSEQFFGPGTRLTVL.

CDR3 region: CASSQGQGSEQYF. Here the CDR3 DNA reads TGTGCCAGCAGCCAGGGACAGGGCTCCGAGCAGTACTTC. This sequence joins TRBV14 and TRBJ2-7; 9 nucleotides match TRBD1. V trimming: 3 bases; J trimming: 6 bases; junction bases outside the gene matches: 3. CDR1 and CDR2 (germline): SGHDN, FVKESK. The length of the CDR3 is 13 residues.

This chain uses TRBV11-1 with TRBJ2-5, with no clear D. The DNA matches TRBJ2-7 better at its end, which makes the J call doubtful. Germline CDR1 and CDR2: SGHAT and FQDESV (reference sequence). The CDR3 totals 13 residues. CDR3 DNA sequence: TGTGCCAGCAGCTCATACAGATTCTACGAGCAGTACTTC. This gives the protein CASSSYRFYEQYF.

The chain is built from TRBV5-6 and TRBJ2-5, with TRBD1 identical over 9 bases. Trimming took 4 bases from V and 4 from J; bases not matched to a gene: 14. CDR3 length equals 17 residues. CDR1 and CDR2 (germline): SGHDT, YYEEEE. Written as DNA, the CDR3 is TGTGCCAGCAGCCACCGGAGGCGGACAGGGGCGCGAGAGACCCAGTACTTC. Encoded protein: CASSHRRRTGARETQYF.

V usage is TRBV2 and J usage is TRBJ2-7, with D uncertain. The CDR3 is 16 amino acids. V was trimmed by 3 bases and J by 0 bases, leaving 15 bases between them. Germline assignment: CDR1 SNHLY and CDR2 FYNNEI. This chain's CDR3 is CASSESASTYSYEQYF. The CDR3 DNA follows: TGTGCCAGCAGTGAGTCGGCTTCGACTTACTCCTACGAGCAGTACTTC.

The gene calls are TRBV5-1 and TRBJ2-1; D is perhaps TRBD2 (5 bases). Per germline, CDR1 SGHRS and CDR2 YFSETQ. V was pared by 0 bases and J by 6 bases, with 16 bases between. There are 16 residues in the CDR3. CDR3 sequence reads: CASSLVGLMNGNEQFF. Here the CDR3 DNA reads TGCGCCAGCAGCTTGGTAGGACTGATGAATGGCAATGAGCAGTTCTTC. The variable domain in full, with the rest retrieved from reference TRBV5-1 and TRBJ2-1, is KAGVTQTPRYLIKTRGQQVTLSCSPISGHRSVSWYQQTPGQGLQFLFEYFSETQRNKGNFPGRFSGRQFSNSRSEMNVSTLELGDSALYLCASSLVGLMNGNEQFFGPGTRLTVL.

The V and J genes are TRBV4-3 and TRBJ1-2; TRBD1 matches 9 bases. There are 14 residues in the CDR3. Germline V gene sequence: CDR1 LGHNA, CDR2 YSLEER. After removal of 4 bases from V and 8 bases from J, the junction contained 8 bases not matched to a gene. The CDR3 sequence: CASSPAGTGRGYTF. CDR3 coding DNA: TGCGCCAGCAGCCCGGCCGGGACAGGGAGAGGCTACACCTTC.

The rearrangement joins TRBV7-2 to TRBJ1-5; tentatively, D is TRBD1 (6 bases). Looked up from germline, CDR1 is SGHTA and CDR2 is FQGNSA. The CDR3 has 14 amino acids. Trimming stripped 5 bases from V and 6 bases from J, with 14 bases between. The CDR3: CASSAQQGIQPQHF. CDR3 nucleotide sequence: TGTGCCAGCAGCGCTCAACAGGGTATTCAGCCCCAGCATTTT.

The genes are TRBV19 and TRBJ2-3; D ambiguous. The CDR3 length is 15 residues. Germline values: CDR1 LNHDA, CDR2 SQIVND (reference sequence). The germline V and J ends were trimmed by 3 bases and 0 bases, with 10 bases remaining between them. Here the CDR3 DNA reads TGTGCCAGTAGTATTGGAGAACTAAGCACAGATACGCAGTATTTT. Its translation: CASSIGELSTDTQYF.

The chain is built from TRBV2 and TRBJ1-5, with a tentative D call TRBD1 (5 bases). CDR1 is SNHLY, CDR2 FYNNEI, per germline. This CDR3 region has 14 residues. V was shortened by 7 bases and J by 2 bases, with 12 bases between the two germline ends. This chain's CDR3 is CASKLREGNQPQHF. The CDR3 DNA sequence: TGTGCCAGCAAACTCAGGGAGGGCAATCAGCCCCAGCATTTT.

The rearrangement links TRBV4-2 to TRBJ2-7, with a tentative D call TRBD2 (6 bases). With 1 base removed from V and 3 bases from J, the gap between germline ends came to 19 bases. This CDR3 comprises 17 residues. Per germline, CDR1 LGHNA and CDR2 YNFKEQ. Here the CDR3 DNA reads TGTGCCAGCAGCCAAGTGCTGGCGGGGTCCACCCGCTACGAGCAGTACTTC. Translation: CASSQVLAGSTRYEQYF.

This clone is a singleton in its sample. The rearrangement links TRBV4-1 to TRBJ1-5; no definite D call. The CDR3 contains 15 residues. Germline assignment: CDR1 MGHRA and CDR2 YSYEKL. The V gene lost 0 bases and the J gene lost 6 bases, with 12 bases spanning the gap. The CDR3 DNA reads TGCGCCAGCAGCCAAGATATCCGGGAGGGTCAGCCCCAGCATTTT. Translation: CASSQDIREGQPQHF.

This clone was seen only once. The gene calls are TRBV7-8 and TRBJ1-5, with TRBD1 as a possible D gene (6 bases). Germline V gene data show CDR1 as SGHVS and CDR2 as FQNEAQ. V gave up 0 bases and J gave up 4 bases, with 7 bases separating them. This CDR3 comprises 14 residues. This CDR3 reads CASSLAQGNQPQHF. The CDR3 DNA reads as TGTGCCAGCAGCTTAGCTCAGGGGAATCAGCCCCAGCATTTT.

The chain recombines TRBV15 with TRBJ2-3; 8 bases are shared with TRBD2. Looked up from germline, CDR1 is LNHNV and CDR2 is YYDKDF (reference sequence). V shed 7 bases and J 1 base; nucleotides not matched to a gene: 4. The CDR3 is 14 residues long. The CDR3 coding sequence is TGTGCCACCACCTTGACTAGCGGCACAGATACGCAGTATTTT. The encoded protein is CATTLTSGTDTQYF.

The chain uses TRBV29-1 and TRBJ2-5, with D maybe TRBD2 (6 bases). CDR1 and CDR2 (germline): SQVTM, ANQGSEA. The CDR3 sequence is 13 residues long. CDR3 DNA: TGCAGTGGTGAATACGGGAGAGATGAGACCCAGTACTTC. Protein sequence: CSGEYGRDETQYF.